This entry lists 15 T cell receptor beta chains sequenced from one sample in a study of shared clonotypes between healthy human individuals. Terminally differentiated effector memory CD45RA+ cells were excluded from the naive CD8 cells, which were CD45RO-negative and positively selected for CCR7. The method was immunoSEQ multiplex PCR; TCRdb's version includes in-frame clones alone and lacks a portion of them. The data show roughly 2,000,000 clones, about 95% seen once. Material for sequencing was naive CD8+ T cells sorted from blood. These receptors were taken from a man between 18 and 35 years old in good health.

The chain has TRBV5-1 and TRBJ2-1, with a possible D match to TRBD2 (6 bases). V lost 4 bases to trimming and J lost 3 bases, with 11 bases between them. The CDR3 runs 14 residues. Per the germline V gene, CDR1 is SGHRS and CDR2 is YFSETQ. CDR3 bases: TGCGCCAGCAGCCACGGCGGGGACTACAATGAGCAGTTCTTC. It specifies CASSHGGDYNEQFF.

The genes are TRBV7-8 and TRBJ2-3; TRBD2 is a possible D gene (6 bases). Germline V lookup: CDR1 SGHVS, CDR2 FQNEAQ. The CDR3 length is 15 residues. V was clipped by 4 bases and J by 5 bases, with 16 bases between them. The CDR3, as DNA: TGTGCCAGCAGCTCTCTCCCGGGGGAGGAAGATACGCAGTATTTT. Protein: CASSSLPGEEDTQYF.

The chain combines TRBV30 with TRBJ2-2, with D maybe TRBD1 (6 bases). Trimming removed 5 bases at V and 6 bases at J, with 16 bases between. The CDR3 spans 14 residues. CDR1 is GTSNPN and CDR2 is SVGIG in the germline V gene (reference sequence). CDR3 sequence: CAWGRGAGAGELFF. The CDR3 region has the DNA TGTGCCTGGGGCCGAGGAGCAGGGGCCGGGGAGCTGTTTTTT.

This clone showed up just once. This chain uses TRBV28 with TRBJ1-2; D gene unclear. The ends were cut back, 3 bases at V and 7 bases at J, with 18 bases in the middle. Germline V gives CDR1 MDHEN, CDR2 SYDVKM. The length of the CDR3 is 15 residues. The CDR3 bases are TGTGCCAGCAGTTTGGCCCTCGAAGGCGACTCTGGCTACACCTTC. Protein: CASSLALEGDSGYTF.

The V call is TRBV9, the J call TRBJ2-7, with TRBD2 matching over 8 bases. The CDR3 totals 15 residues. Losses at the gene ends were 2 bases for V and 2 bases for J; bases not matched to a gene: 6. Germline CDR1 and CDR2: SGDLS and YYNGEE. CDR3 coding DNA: TGTGCCAGCAGCGTGGGTAGCGGGATGCCCTACGAGCAGTACTTC. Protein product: CASSVGSGMPYEQYF.

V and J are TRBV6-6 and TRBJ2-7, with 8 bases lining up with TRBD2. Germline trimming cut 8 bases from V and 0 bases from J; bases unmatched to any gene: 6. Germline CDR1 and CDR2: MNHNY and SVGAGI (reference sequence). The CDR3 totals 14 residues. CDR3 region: CASAQRGLSYEQYF. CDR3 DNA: TGTGCCAGCGCACAGCGGGGGCTCTCCTACGAGCAGTACTTC.

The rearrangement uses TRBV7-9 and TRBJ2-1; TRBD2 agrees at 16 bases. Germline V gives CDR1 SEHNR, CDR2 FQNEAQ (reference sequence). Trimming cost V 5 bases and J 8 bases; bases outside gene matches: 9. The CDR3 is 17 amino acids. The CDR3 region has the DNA TGTGCCAGCAGCGTGGGACTAGCGGGAGGGATTGGCTATGAGCAGTTCTTC. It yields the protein CASSVGLAGGIGYEQFF.

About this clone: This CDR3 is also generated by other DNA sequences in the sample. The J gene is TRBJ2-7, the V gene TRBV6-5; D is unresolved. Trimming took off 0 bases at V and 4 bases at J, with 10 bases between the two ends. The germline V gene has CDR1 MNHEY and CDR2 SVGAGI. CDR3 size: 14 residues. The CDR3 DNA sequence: TGTGCCAGCAGTTACTCGGCCCAAGGTTACGAGCAGTACTTC. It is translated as CASSYSAQGYEQYF.

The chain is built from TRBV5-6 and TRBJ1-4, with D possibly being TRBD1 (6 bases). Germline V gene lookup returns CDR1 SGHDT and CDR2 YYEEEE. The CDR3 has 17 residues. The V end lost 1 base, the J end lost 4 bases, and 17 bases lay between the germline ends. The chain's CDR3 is CASSLTWTAPDNEKLFF. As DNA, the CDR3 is TGTGCCAGCAGCTTGACCTGGACAGCTCCCGATAATGAAAAACTGTTTTTT.

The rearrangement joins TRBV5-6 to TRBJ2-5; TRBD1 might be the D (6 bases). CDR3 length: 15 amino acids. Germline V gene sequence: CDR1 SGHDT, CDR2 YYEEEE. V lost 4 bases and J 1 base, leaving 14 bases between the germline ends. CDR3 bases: TGTGCCAGCAGCCCCGGGGTGGGGGCCCAAGAGACCCAGTACTTC. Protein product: CASSPGVGAQETQYF. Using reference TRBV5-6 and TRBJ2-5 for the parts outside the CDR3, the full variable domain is DAGVTQSPTHLIKTRGQQVTLRCSPKSGHDTVSWYQQALGQGPQFIFQYYEEEERQRGNFPDRFSGHQFPNYSSELNVNALLLGDSALYLCASSPGVGAQETQYFGPGTRLLVL.

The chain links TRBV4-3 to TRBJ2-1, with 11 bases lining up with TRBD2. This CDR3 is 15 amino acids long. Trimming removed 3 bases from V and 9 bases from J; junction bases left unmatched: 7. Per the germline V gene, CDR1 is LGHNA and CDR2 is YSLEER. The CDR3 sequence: CASSQGLAAAPEQFF. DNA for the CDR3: TGCGCCAGCAGCCAGGGACTAGCGGCCGCTCCTGAGCAGTTCTTC.

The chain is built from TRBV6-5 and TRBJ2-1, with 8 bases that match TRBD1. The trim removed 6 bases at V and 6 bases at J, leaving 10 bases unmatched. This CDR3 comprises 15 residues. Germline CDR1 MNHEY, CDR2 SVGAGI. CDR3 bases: TGTGCCAGCAGACCCGGACAGGGTTTGATCAATGAGCAGTTCTTC. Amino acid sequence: CASRPGQGLINEQFF.

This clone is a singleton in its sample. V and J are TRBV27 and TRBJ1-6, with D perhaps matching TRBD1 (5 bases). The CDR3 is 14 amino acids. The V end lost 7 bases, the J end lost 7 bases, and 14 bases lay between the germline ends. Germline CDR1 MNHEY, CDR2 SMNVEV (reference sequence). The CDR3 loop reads CASTQTASNSPLHF. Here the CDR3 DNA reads TGTGCCAGCACCCAGACAGCTTCCAATTCACCCCTCCACTTT.

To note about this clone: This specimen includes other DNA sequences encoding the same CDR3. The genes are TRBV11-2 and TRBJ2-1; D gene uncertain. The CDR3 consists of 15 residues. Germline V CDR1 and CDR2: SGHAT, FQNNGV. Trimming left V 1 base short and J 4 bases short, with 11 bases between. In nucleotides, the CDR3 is TGTGCCAGCAGCTTAGTGGGCGGCAGTTACAATGAGCAGTTCTTC. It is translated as CASSLVGGSYNEQFF.

CDR3 region: CASSVGLAGAETQYF. In nucleotides, the CDR3 is TGTGCCAGCAGTGTGGGACTAGCGGGAGCAGAGACCCAGTACTTC. The chain couples TRBV6-5 to TRBJ2-5; 14 nucleotides align to TRBD2. The CDR3 loop spans 15 amino acids. CDR1 and CDR2 from the germline V gene are MNHEY and SVGAGI. The V and J ends lost 5 bases and 4 bases, in that order; junction bases with no gene match: 3.